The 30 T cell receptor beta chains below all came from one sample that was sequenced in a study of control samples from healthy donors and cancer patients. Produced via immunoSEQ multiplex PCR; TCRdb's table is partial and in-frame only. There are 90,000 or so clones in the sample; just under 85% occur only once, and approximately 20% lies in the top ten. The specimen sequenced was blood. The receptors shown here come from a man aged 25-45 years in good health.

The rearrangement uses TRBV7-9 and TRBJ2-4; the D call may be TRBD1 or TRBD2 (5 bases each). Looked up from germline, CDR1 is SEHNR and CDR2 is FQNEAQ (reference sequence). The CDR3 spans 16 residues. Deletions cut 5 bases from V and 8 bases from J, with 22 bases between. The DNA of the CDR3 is TGTGCCAGCAGCACAATAGGGACCCCCGGACGGGACATTCAGTACTTC. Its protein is CASSTIGTPGRDIQYF.

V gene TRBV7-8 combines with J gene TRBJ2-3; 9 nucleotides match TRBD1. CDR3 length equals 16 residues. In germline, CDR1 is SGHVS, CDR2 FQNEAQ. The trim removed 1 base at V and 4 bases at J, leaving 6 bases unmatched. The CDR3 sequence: CASSLGGTGSADTQYF. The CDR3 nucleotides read TGTGCCAGCAGCTTAGGAGGGACAGGGAGTGCAGATACGCAGTATTTT. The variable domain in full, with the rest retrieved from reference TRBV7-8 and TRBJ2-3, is GAGVSQSPRYKVAKRGQDVALRCDPISGHVSLFWYQQALGQGPEFLTYFQNEAQLDKSGLPSDRFFAERPEGSVSTLKIQRTQQEDSAVYLCASSLGGTGSADTQYFGPGTRLTVL.

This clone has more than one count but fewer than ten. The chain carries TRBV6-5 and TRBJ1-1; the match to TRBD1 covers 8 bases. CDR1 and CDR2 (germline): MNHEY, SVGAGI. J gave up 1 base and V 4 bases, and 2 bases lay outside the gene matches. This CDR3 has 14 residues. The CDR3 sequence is CASSSDRANTEAFF. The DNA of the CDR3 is TGTGCCAGCAGTTCGGACAGGGCGAACACTGAAGCTTTCTTT.

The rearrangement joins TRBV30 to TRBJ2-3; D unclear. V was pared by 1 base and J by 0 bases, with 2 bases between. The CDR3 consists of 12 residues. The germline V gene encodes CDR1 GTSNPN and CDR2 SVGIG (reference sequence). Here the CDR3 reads CAWSGSTDTQYF. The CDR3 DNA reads TGTGCCTGGAGTGGCAGCACAGATACGCAGTATTTT.

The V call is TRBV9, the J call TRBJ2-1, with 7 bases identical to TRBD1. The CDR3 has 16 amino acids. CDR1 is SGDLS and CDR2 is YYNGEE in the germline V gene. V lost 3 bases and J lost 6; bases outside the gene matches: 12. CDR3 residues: CASSATLGTAINEQFF. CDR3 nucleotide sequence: TGTGCCAGCAGCGCTACCCTAGGGACAGCCATCAATGAGCAGTTCTTC.

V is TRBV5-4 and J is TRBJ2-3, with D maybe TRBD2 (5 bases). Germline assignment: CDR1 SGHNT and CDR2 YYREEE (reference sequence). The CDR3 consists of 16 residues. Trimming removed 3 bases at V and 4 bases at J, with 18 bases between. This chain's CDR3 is CASSSSNRGSADTQYF. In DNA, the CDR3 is TGTGCCAGCAGCTCTTCGAATCGGGGTAGCGCAGATACGCAGTATTTT.

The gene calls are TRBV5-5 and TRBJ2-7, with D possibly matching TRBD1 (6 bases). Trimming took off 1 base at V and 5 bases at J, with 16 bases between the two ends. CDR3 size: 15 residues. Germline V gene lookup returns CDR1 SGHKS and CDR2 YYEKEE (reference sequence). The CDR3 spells CASSLKFGRGHEQYF. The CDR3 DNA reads TGTGCCAGCAGCTTGAAGTTCGGCAGGGGACACGAGCAGTACTTC.

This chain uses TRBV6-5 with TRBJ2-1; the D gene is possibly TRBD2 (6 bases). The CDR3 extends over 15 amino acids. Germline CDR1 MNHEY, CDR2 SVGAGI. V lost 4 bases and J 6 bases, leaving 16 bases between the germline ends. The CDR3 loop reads CASSSGMWGVNEQFF. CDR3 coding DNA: TGTGCCAGCAGTTCGGGCATGTGGGGGGTCAATGAGCAGTTCTTC.

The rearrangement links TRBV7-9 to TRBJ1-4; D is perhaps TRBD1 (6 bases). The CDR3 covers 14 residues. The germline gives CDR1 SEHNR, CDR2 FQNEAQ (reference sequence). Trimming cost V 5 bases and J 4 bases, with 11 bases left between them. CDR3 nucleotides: TGTGCCAGCAGCAAACAGGGAAATAATGAAAAACTGTTTTTT. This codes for CASSKQGNNEKLFF. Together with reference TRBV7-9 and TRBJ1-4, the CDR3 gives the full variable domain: DTGVSQNPRHKITKRGQNVTFRCDPISEHNRLYWYRQTLGQGPEFLTYFQNEAQLEKSRLLSDRFSAERPKGSFSTLEIQRTEQGDSAMYLCASSKQGNNEKLFFGSGTQLSVL.

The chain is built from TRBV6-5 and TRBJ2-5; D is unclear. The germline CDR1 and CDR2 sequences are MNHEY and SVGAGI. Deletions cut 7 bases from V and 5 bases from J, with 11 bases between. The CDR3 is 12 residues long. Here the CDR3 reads CASTGSQETQYF. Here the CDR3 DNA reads TGTGCCAGCACGGGCTCCCAGGAGACCCAGTACTTC.

The CDR3 DNA is TGCGCCAGCAGCGCGGTCGCAGGGGGCAATGAGCAGTTCTTC. Its translation is CASSAVAGGNEQFF. The gene calls are TRBV5-1 and TRBJ2-1; 7 bases align to TRBD1. CDR3 length: 14 amino acids. Trimming removed 4 bases from V and 6 bases from J; junction bases left unmatched: 7. The germline CDR1 and CDR2 sequences are SGHRS and YFSETQ.

The DNA of the CDR3 is TGTGCCTGGAGTGTACCAGGAGGATGGGACACTGAAGCTTTCTTT. Amino acid sequence: CAWSVPGGWDTEAFF. This sequence joins TRBV30 and TRBJ1-1; no reliable D call. Germline loops: CDR1 GTSNPN, CDR2 SVGIG (reference sequence). The CDR3 has 15 residues. The ends were cut back, 0 bases at V and 3 bases at J, with 14 bases in the middle. The full variable domain, with the rest looked up from reference TRBV30 and TRBJ1-1, is SQTIHQWPATLVQPVGSPLSLECTVEGTSNPNLYWYRQAAGRGLQLLFYSVGIGQISSEVPQNLSASRPQDRQFILSSKKLLLSDSGFYLCAWSVPGGWDTEAFFGQGTRLTVV.

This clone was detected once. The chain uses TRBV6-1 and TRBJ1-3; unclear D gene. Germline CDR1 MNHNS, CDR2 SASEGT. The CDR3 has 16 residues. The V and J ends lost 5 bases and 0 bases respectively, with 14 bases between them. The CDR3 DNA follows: TGTGCCAGCAGTAAAGACACACCGAGCTCTGGAAACACCATATATTTT. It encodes CASSKDTPSSGNTIYF.

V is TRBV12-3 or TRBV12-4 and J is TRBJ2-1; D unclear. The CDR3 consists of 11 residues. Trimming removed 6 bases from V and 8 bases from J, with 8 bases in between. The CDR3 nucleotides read TGTGCCAGCAGAAGAAGGGATGAGCAGTTCTTC. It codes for CASRRRDEQFF.

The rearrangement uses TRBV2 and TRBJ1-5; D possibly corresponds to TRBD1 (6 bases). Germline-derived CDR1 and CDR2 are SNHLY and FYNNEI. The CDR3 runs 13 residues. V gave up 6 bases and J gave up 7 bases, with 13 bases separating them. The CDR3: CASRGGLRQPQHF. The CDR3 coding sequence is TGTGCCAGCAGGGGGGGGCTCAGGCAGCCCCAGCATTTT. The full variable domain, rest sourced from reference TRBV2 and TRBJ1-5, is EPEVTQTPSHQVTQMGQEVILRCVPISNHLYFYWYRQILGQKVEFLVSFYNNEISEKSEIFDDQFSVERPDGSNFTLKIRSTKLEDSAMYFCASRGGLRQPQHFGDGTRLSIL.

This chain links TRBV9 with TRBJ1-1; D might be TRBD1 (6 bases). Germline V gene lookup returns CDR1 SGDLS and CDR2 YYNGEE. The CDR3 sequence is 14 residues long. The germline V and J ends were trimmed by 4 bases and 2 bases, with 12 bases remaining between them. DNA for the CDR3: TGTGCCAGCAGCCCAGGGACATCAAACACTGAAGCTTTCTTT. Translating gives CASSPGTSNTEAFF.

The CDR3: CAWSGTYDSPLHF. As DNA, the CDR3 is TGTGCCTGGAGCGGGACGTATGATTCACCCCTCCACTTT. The J gene is TRBJ1-6, the V gene TRBV30; TRBD1 is a possible D gene (5 bases). CDR3 length: 13 residues. V was clipped by 3 bases and J by 8 bases, with 11 bases between them. Germline CDR1 is GTSNPN and CDR2 is SVGIG (reference sequence).

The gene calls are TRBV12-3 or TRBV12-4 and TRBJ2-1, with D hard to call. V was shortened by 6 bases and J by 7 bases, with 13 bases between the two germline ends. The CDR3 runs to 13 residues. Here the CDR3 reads CASRTGWGNEQFF. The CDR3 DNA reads TGTGCCAGCAGGACGGGTTGGGGAAATGAGCAGTTCTTC.

The CDR3, as DNA: TGCGCCAGCAGCTTTGGTTCTACTAATGAAAAACTGTTTTTT. This sequence encodes CASSFGSTNEKLFF. This sequence joins TRBV5-1 and TRBJ1-4; D uncertain. CDR3 length: 14 amino acids. V was trimmed by 2 bases and J by 2 bases, leaving 7 bases between them. The germline V gene encodes CDR1 SGHRS and CDR2 YFSETQ.

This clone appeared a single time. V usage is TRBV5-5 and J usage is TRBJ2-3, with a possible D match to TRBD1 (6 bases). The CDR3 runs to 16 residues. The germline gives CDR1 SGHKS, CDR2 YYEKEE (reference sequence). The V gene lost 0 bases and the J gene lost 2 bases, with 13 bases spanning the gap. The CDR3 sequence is CASSLAQGTYTDTQYF. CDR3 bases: TGTGCCAGCAGCTTGGCCCAGGGGACCTACACAGATACGCAGTATTTT.

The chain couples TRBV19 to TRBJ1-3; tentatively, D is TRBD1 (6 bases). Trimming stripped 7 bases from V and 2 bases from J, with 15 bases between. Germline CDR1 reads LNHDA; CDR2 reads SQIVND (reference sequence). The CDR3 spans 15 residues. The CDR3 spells CASKEGHATGNTIYF. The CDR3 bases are TGTGCCAGTAAGGAGGGACATGCGACTGGAAACACCATATATTTT. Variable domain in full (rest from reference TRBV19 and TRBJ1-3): DGGITQSPKYLFRKEGQNVTLSCEQNLNHDAMYWYRQDPGQGLRLIYYSQIVNDFQKGDIAEGYSVSREKKESFPLTVTSAQKNPTAFYLCASKEGHATGNTIYFGEGSWLTVV.

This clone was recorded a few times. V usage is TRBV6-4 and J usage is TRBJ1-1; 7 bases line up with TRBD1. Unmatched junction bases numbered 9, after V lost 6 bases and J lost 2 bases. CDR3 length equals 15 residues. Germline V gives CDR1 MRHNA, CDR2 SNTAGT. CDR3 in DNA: TGTGCCAGCAGACAAACGGACAGGATTAACACTGAAGCTTTCTTT. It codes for CASRQTDRINTEAFF.

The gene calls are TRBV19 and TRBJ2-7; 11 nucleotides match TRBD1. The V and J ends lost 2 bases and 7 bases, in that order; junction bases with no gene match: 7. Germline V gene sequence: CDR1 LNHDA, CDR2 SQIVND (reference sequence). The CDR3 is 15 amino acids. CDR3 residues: CASSITGQGADEQYF. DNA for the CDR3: TGTGCCAGTAGTATAACAGGACAGGGGGCGGATGAGCAGTACTTC.

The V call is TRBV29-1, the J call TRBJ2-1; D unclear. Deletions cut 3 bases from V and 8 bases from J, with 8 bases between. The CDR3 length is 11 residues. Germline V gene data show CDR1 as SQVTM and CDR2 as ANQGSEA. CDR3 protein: CSVDRADEQFF. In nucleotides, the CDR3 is TGCAGCGTTGATAGGGCGGATGAGCAGTTCTTC.

Here the CDR3 DNA reads TGTGCCAGCAGCCAAGCCTCGGGACAGGGGAACTATGGCTACACCTTC. It encodes CASSQASGQGNYGYTF. This rearrangement joins TRBV11-2 to TRBJ1-2, with 10 bases aligning to TRBD1. CDR1 is SGHAT, CDR2 FQNNGV, per germline. J lost 2 bases, V lost 5 bases, and 8 bases had no gene match. The CDR3 length is 16 residues.

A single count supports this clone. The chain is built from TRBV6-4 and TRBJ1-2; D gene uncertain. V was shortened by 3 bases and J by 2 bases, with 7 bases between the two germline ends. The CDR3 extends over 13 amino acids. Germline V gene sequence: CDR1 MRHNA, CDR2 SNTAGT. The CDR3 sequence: CASSETENYGYTF. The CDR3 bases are TGTGCCAGCAGTGAAACGGAGAACTATGGCTACACCTTC.

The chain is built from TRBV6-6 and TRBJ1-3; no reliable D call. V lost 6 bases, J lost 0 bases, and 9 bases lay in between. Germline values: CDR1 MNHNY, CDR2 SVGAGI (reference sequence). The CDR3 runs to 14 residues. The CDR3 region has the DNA TGTGCCAGCAGCCGGACCGACTCTGGAAACACCATATATTTT. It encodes CASSRTDSGNTIYF.

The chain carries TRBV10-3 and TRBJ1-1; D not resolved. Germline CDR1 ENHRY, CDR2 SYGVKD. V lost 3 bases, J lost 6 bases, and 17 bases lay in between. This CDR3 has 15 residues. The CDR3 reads CAISEWSNRSPEAFF. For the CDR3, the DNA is TGTGCCATCAGTGAATGGTCTAATAGGTCCCCTGAAGCTTTCTTT.

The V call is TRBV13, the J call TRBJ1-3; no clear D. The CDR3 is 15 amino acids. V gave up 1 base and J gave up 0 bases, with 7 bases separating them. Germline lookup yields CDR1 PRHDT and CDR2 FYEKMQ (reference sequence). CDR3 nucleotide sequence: TGTGCCAGCAGCTTAGAAAGGGCCTCTGGAAACACCATATATTTT. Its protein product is CASSLERASGNTIYF.

CDR3 sequence reads: CASSPQPGVIDTQYF. In DNA form, the CDR3 reads TGTGCCAGCAGCCCCCAACCAGGGGTAATAGATACGCAGTATTTT. The chain uses TRBV9 and TRBJ2-3; D possibly corresponds to TRBD1 (6 bases). CDR3 length equals 15 residues. The germline V and J ends were trimmed by 4 bases and 5 bases, with 17 bases remaining between them. From germline, CDR1 is SGDLS and CDR2 YYNGEE.